The TCR beta chain described here comes from a study of beta chain features in type 1 diabetes. Study overall: There was similarity between patients and healthy donors in age, gender and cell yields.

Expressed TCRB transcripts were sequenced, since all the RNA that had been isolated was reverse transcribed. Approximately 3.5 million reads per sample on average were obtained from naive, central memory and regulatory T cell samples. The assay was immunoSEQ multiplex PCR, and TCRdb's table has in-frame clones only and misses some. This repertoire shows a few hundred thousand clones, 16% found once; its top ten account for about 0.085%. Study-wide results and limits: In all four CD4+ subsets, TCRB CDR3 length was significantly, moderately reduced in type 1 diabetes. Any HLA effect on TCRB rearrangement was left unresolved by small sub-analyses.

Comments on this clone: The antigen is undetermined. The identical CDR3 is also encoded by other nucleotide sequences in the sample.

Germline V CDR1 and CDR2: SQVTM, ANQGSEA. This CDR3 spans 16 amino acids. Unmatched junction bases numbered 17, after V lost 8 bases and J lost 3 bases. The TCR comes from a man between 25 and 39 years old with type 1 diabetes. Sequences were obtained from naive CD4+ T cells from blood. This rearrangement joins TRBV29-1 to TRBJ2-5, with 8 bases identical to TRBD1. Written as DNA, the CDR3 is TGCAGCTCAAGGACAGGGTGGCCAGCTTGGGAAGAGACCCAGTACTTC. Translation gives CSSRTGWPAWEETQYF.